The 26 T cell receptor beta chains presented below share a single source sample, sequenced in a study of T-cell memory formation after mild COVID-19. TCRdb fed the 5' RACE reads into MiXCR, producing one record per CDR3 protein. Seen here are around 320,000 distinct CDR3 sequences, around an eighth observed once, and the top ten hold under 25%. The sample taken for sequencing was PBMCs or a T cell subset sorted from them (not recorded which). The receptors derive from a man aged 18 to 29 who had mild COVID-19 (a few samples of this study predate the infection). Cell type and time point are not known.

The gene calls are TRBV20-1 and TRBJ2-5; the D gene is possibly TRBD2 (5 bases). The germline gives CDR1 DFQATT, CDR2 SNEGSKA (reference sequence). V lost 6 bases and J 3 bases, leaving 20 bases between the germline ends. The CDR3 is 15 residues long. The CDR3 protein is CSARKGGTSKETQYF. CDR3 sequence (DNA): TGCAGTGCCCGAAAAGGCGGAACTAGTAAAGAGACCCAGTACTTC.

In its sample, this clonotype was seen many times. The CDR3 nucleotides read TGCGCCAGCAGCGTGGGACTAGCGGAAAGCGAGCAGTACTTC. Amino acids: CASSVGLAESEQYF. The rearrangement joins TRBV4-3 to TRBJ2-7, with 11 bases matching TRBD2. V lost 5 bases, J lost 6 bases, and 6 bases stayed unmatched. The CDR3 runs to 14 residues. The V gene's germline CDR1 is LGHNA and CDR2 YSLEER.

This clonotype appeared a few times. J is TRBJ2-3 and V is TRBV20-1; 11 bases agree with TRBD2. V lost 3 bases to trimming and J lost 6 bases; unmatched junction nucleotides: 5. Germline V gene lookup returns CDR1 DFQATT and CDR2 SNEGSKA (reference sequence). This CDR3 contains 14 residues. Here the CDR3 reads CSARGLAVDDTQYF. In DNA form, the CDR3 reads TGCAGTGCTAGGGGACTAGCGGTCGATGATACGCAGTATTTT.

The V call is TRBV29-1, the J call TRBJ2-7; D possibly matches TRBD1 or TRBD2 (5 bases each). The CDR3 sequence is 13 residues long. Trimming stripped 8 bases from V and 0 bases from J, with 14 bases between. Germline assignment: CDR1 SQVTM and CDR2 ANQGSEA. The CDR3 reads CSRGDGRSYEQYV. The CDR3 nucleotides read TGCAGCCGAGGGGACGGACGCTCCTACGAGCAGTACGTC.

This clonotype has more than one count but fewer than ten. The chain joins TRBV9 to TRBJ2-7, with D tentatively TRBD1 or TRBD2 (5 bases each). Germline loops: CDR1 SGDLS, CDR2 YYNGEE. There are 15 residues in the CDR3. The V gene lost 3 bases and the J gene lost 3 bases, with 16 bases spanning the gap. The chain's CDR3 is CASSEGSADYYEQYF. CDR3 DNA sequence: TGTGCCAGCAGCGAGGGGTCAGCGGATTACTACGAGCAGTACTTC. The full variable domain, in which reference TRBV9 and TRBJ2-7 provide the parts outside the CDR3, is DSGVTQTPKHLITATGQRVTLRCSPRSGDLSVYWYQQSLDQGLQFLIQYYNGEERAKGNILERFSAQQFPDLHSELNLSSLELGDSALYFCASSEGSADYYEQYFGPGTRLTVT.

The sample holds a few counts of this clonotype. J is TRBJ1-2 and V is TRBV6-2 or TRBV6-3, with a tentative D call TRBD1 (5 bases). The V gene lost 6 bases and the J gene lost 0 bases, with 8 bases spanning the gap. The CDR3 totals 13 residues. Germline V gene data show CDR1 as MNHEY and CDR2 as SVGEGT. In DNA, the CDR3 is TGTGCCAGCAGCTGGACACCTAACTATGGCTACACCTTC. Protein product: CASSWTPNYGYTF.

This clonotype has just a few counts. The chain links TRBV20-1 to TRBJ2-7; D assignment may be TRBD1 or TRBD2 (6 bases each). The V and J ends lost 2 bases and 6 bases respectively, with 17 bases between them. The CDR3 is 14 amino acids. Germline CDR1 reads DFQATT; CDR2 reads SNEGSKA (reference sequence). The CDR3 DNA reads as TGCAGTGCTAGACTCGGATGGGGGGCGGGCGAGCAGTACGTC. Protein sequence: CSARLGWGAGEQYV.

The CDR3 loop reads CASSEPPRGDEKLFF. As DNA, the CDR3 is TGTGCCAGCAGCGAACCCCCCAGGGGGGATGAAAAACTGTTTTTT. The chain links TRBV2 to TRBJ1-4, with 7 bases lining up with TRBD1. The CDR3 extends over 15 amino acids. The V gene end was trimmed by 6 bases and the J gene end by 6 bases; junction bases not matched to a gene: 10. CDR1 is SNHLY and CDR2 is FYNNEI in the germline V gene. The complete variable domain, with remaining parts taken from reference TRBV2 and TRBJ1-4, reads EPEVTQTPSHQVTQMGQEVILRCVPISNHLYFYWYRQILGQKVEFLVSFYNNEISEKSEIFDDQFSVERPDGSNFTLKIRSTKLEDSAMYFCASSEPPRGDEKLFFGSGTQLSVL.

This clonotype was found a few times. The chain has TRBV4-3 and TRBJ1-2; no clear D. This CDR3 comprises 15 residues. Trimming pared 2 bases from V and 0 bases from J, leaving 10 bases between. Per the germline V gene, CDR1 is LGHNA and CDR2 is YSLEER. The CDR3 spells CASSQRADSNYGYTF. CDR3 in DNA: TGCGCCAGCAGCCAAAGAGCAGATTCTAACTATGGCTACACCTTC.

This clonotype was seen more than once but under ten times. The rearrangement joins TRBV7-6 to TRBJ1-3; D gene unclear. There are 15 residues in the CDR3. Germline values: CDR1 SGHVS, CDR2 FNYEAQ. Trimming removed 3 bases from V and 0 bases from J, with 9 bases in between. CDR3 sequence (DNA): TGTGCCAGCAGCTTGGGTCGGTTCTCTGGAAACACCATATATTTT. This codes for CASSLGRFSGNTIYF.

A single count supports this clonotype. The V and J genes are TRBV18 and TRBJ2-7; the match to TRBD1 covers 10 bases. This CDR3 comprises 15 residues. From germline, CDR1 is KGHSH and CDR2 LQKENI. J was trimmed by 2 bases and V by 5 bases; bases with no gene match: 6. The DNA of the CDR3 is TGTGCCAGCTCAACCCGGACAGGGGGGACCTACGAGCAGTACTTC. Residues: CASSTRTGGTYEQYF.

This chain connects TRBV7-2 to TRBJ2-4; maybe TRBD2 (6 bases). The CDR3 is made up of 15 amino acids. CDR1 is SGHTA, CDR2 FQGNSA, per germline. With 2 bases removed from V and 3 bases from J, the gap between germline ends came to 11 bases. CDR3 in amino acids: CASSLRKGGKNIQYF. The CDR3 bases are TGTGCCAGCAGCTTACGAAAGGGAGGCAAAAACATTCAGTACTTC.

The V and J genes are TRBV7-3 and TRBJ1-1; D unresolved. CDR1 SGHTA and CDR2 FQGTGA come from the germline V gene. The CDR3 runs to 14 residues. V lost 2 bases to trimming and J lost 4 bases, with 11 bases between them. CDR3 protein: CASSLLGSSTEAFF. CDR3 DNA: TGTGCCAGCAGCTTACTGGGTAGCAGCACTGAAGCTTTCTTT.

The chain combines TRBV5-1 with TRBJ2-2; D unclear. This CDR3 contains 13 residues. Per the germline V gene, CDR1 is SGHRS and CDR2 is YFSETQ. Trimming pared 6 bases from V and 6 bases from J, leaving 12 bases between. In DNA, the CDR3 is TGCGCCAGCAACTCACCGGGCCCCGGGGAGCTGTTTTTT. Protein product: CASNSPGPGELFF.

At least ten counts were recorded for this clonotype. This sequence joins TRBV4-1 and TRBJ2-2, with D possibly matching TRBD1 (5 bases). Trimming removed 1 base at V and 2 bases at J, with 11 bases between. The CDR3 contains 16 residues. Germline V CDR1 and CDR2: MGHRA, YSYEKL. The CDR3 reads CASSQVRTYNTGELFF. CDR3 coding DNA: TGCGCCAGCAGCCAAGTGAGGACATACAACACCGGGGAGCTGTTTTTT.

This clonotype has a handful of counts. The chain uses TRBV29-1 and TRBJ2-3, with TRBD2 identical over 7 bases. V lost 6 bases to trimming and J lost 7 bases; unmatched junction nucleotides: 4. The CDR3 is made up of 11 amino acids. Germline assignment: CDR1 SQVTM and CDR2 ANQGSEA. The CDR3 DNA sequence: TGCAGCGTCCGCGGGGGAAATACGCAGTATTTT. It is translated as CSVRGGNTQYF.

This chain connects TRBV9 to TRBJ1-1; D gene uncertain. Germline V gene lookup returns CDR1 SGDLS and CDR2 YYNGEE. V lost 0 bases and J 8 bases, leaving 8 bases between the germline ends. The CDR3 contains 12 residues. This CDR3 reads CASSVVHGEAFF. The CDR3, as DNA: TGTGCCAGCAGCGTAGTCCACGGAGAAGCTTTCTTT.

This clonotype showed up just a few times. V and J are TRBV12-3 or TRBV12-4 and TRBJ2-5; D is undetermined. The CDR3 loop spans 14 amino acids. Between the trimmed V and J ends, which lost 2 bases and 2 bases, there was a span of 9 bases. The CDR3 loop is CASSLSVIQETQYF. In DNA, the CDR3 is TGTGCCAGCAGTTTAAGTGTGATTCAAGAGACCCAGTACTTC.

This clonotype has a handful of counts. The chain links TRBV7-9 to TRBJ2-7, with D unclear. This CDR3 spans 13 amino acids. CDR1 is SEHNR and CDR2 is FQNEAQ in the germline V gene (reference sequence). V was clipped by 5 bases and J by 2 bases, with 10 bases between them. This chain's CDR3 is CASSPPGTYEQYV. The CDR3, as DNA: TGTGCCAGCAGCCCGCCGGGTACCTACGAGCAGTACGTC.

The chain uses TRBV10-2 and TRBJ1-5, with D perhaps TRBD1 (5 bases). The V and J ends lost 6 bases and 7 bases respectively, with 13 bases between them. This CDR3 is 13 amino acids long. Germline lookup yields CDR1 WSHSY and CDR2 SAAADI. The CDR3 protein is CASSNRNVQPQHF. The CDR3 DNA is TGCGCCAGCAGCAACAGGAACGTCCAGCCCCAGCATTTT.

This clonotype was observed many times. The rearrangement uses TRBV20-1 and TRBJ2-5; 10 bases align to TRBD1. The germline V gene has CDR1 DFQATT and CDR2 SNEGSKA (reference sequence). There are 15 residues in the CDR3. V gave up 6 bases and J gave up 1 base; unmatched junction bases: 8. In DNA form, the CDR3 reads TGCAGTGCCCTTGGGGACAGGGGTTTCCAAGAGACCCAGTACTTC. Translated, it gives CSALGDRGFQETQYF.

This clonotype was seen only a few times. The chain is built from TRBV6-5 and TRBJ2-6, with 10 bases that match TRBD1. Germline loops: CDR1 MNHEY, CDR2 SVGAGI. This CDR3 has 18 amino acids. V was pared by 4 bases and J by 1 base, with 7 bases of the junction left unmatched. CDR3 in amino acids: CASSSGDRGTSGANVLTF. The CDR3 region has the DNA TGTGCCAGCAGTTCCGGGGACAGGGGAACTTCTGGGGCCAACGTCCTGACTTTC.

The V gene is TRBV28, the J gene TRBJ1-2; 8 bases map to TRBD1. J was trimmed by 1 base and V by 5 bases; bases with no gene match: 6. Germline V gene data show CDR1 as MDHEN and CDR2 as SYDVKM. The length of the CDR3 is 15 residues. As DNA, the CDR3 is TGTGCCAGCAGTCTAGGACAGGGCGGTAACTATGGCTACACCTTC. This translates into CASSLGQGGNYGYTF.

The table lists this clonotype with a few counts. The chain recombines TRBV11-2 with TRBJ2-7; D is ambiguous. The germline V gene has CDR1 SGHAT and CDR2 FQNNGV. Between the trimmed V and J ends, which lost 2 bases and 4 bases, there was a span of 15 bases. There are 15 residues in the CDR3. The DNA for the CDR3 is TGTGCCAGCAGCTTACACCAGTTGGGAATGTACGAGCAGTACTTC. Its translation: CASSLHQLGMYEQYF.

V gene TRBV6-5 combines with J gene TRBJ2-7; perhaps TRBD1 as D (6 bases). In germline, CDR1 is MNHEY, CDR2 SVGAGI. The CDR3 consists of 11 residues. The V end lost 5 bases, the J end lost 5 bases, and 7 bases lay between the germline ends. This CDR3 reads CASSDRNEQYF. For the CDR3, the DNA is TGTGCCAGCAGTGACAGGAACGAGCAGTACTTC.

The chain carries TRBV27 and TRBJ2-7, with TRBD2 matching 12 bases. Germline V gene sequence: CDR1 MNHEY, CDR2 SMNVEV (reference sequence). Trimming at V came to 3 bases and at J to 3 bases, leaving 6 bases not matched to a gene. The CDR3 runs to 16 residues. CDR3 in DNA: TGTGCCAGCAGTTTCCGGACTAGCGGGGATGGCTACGAGCAGTACTTC. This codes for CASSFRTSGDGYEQYF.